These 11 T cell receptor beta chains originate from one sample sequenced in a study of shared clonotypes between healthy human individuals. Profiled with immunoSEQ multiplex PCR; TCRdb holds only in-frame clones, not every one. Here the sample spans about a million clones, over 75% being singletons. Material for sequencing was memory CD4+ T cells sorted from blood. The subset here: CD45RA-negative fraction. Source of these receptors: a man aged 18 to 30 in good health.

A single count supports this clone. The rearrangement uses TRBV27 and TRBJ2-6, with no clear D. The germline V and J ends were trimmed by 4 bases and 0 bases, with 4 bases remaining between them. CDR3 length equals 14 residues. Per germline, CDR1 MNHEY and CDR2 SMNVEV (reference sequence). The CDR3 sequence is CASSSSSGANVLTF. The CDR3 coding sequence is TGTGCCAGCAGTTCGAGCTCTGGGGCCAACGTCCTGACTTTC. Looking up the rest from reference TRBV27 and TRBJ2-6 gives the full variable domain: EAQVTQNPRYLITVTGKKLTVTCSQNMNHEYMSWYRQDPGLGLRQIYYSMNVEVTDKGDVPEGYKVSRKEKRNFPLILESPSPNQTSLYFCASSSSSGANVLTFGAGSRLTVL.

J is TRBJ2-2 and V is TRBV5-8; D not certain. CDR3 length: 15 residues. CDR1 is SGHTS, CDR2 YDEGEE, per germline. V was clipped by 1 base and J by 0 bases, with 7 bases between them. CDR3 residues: CASSLWGANTGELFF. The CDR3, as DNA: TGTGCCAGCAGCTTGTGGGGTGCGAACACCGGGGAGCTGTTTTTT.

In nucleotides, the CDR3 is TGTGCCAGCTGGGGGGAGAGGGCTGAAGCTTTCTTT. Its protein is CASWGERAEAFF. The J gene is TRBJ1-1, the V gene TRBV6-1, with a weak D call TRBD1 (5 bases). The germline V and J ends were trimmed by 8 bases and 6 bases, with 13 bases remaining between them. The CDR3 has 12 amino acids. Germline CDR1 and CDR2: MNHNS and SASEGT.

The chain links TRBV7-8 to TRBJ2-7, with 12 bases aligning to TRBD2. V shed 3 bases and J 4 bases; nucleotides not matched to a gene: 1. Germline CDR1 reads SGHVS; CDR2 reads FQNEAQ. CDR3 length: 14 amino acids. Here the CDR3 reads CASSLTSGGYEQYF. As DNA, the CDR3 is TGTGCCAGCAGCTTGACTAGCGGGGGATACGAGCAGTACTTC.

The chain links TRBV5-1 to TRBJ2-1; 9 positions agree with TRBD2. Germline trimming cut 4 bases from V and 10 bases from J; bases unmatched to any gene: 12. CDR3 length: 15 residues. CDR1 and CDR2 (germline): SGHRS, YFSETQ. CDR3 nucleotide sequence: TGCGCCAGCAGCCCCCGGGGCGGGGGGGCCCGGGAGCAGTTCTTC. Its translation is CASSPRGGGAREQFF.

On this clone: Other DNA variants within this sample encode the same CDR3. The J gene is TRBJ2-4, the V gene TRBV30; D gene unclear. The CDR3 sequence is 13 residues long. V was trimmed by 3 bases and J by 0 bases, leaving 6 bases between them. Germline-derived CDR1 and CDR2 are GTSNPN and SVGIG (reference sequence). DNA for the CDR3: TGTGCCTGGAGGGGCCTAGCCAAAAACATTCAGTACTTC. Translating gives CAWRGLAKNIQYF. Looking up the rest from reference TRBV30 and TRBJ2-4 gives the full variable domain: SQTIHQWPATLVQPVGSPLSLECTVEGTSNPNLYWYRQAAGRGLQLLFYSVGIGQISSEVPQNLSASRPQDRQFILSSKKLLLSDSGFYLCAWRGLAKNIQYFGAGTRLSVL.

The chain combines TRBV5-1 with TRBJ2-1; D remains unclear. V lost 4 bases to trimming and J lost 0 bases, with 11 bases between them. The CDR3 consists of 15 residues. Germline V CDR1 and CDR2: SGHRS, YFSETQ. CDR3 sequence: CASSLRSSSYNEQFF. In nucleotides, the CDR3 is TGCGCCAGCAGCCTCCGCTCTTCCTCCTACAATGAGCAGTTCTTC.

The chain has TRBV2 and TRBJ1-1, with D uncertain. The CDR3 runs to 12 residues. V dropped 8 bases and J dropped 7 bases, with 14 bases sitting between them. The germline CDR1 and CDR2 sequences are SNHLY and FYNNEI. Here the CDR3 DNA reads TGTGCCAGCGCTGGGGATTCCGGTGAAGCTTTCTTT. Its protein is CASAGDSGEAFF. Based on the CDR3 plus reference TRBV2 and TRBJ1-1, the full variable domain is EPEVTQTPSHQVTQMGQEVILRCVPISNHLYFYWYRQILGQKVEFLVSFYNNEISEKSEIFDDQFSVERPDGSNFTLKIRSTKLEDSAMYFCASAGDSGEAFFGQGTRLTVV.

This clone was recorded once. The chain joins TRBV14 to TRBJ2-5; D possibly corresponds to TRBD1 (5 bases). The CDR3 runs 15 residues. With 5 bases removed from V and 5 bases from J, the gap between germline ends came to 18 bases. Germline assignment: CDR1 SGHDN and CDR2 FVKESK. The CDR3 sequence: CASSARLGLGETQYF. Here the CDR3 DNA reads TGTGCCAGCAGCGCTCGACTGGGGCTTGGGGAGACCCAGTACTTC.

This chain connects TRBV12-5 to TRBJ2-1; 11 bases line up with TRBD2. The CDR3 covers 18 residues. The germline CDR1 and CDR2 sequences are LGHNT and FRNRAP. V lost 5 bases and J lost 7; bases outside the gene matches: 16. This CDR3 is CASGLKTSGTTEWNEQFF. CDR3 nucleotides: TGTGCTAGTGGTCTGAAGACTAGCGGGACCACGGAGTGGAATGAGCAGTTCTTC.

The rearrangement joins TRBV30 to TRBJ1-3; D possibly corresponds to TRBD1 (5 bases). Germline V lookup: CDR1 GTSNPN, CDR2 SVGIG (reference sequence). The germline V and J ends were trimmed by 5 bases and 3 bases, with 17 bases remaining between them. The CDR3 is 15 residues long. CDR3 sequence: CAWGFMTAVGNTIYF. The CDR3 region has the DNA TGTGCCTGGGGGTTTATGACAGCCGTTGGAAACACCATATATTTT.